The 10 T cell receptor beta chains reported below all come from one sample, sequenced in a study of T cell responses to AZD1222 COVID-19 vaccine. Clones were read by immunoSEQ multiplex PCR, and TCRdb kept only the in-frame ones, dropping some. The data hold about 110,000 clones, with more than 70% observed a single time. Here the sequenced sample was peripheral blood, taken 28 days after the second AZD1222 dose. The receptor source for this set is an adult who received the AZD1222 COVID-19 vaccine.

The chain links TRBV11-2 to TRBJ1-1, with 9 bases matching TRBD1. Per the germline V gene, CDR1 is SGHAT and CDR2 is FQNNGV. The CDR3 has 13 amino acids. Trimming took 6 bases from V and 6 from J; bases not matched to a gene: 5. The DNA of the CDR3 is TGTGCCAGCAGTTACAGGGGGCTATCTGAAGCTTTCTTT. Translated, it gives CASSYRGLSEAFF.

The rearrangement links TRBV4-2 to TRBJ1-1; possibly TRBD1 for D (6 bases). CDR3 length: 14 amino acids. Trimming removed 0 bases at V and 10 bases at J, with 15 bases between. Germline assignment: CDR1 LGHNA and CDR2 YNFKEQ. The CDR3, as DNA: TGTGCCAGCAGCCAAGATAGCTGGCAGGGGTTAGCTTTCTTT. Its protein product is CASSQDSWQGLAFF.

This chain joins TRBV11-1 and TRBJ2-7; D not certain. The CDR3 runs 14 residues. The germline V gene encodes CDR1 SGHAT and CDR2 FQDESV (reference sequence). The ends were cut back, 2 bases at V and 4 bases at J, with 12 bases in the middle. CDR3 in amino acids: CASSLTYTQYEQYF. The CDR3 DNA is TGTGCCAGCAGCTTAACGTACACCCAATACGAGCAGTACTTC.

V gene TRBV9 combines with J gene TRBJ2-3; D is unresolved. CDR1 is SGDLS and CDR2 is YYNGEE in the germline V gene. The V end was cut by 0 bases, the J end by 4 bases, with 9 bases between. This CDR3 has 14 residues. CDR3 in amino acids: CASSVDLRADTQYF. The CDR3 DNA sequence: TGTGCCAGCAGCGTAGACTTAAGAGCAGATACGCAGTATTTT.

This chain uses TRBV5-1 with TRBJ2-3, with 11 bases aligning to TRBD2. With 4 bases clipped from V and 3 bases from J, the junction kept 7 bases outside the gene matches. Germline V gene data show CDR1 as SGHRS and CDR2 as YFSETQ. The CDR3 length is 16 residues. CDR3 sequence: CASSVPLAGDTDTQYF. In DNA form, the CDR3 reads TGCGCCAGCAGCGTACCACTAGCGGGAGATACAGATACGCAGTATTTT.

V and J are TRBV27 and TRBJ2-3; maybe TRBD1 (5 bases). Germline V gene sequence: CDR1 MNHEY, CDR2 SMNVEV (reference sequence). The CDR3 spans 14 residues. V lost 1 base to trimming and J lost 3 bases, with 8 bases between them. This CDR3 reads CASSLWQGTDTQYF. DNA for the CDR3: TGTGCCAGCAGTTTATGGCAGGGAACAGATACGCAGTATTTT.

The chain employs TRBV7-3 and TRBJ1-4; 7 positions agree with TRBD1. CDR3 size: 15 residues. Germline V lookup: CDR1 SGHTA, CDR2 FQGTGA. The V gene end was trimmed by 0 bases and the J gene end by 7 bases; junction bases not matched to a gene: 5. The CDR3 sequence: CASSLTGTEGEKLFF. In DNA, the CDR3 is TGTGCCAGCAGCTTAACCGGGACAGAGGGTGAAAAACTGTTTTTT.

The CDR3 sequence is CASITPGSEAFF. The CDR3 nucleotides are TGTGCCAGCATCACTCCGGGGTCGGAAGCTTTCTTT. The V gene is TRBV27, the J gene TRBJ1-1; D is unresolved. This CDR3 spans 12 amino acids. The germline gives CDR1 MNHEY, CDR2 SMNVEV (reference sequence). V was shortened by 7 bases and J by 8 bases, with 14 bases between the two germline ends.

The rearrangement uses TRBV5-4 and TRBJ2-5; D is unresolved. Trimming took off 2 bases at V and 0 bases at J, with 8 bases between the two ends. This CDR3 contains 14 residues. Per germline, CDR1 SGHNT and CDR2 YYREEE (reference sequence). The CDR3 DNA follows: TGTGCCAGCAGCTTAAATAGGAACCAAGAGACCCAGTACTTC. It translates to CASSLNRNQETQYF. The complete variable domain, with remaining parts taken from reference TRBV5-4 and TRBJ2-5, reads ETGVTQSPTHLIKTRGQQVTLRCSSQSGHNTVSWYQQALGQGPQFIFQYYREEENGRGNFPPRFSGLQFPNYSSELNVNALELDDSALYLCASSLNRNQETQYFGPGTRLLVL.

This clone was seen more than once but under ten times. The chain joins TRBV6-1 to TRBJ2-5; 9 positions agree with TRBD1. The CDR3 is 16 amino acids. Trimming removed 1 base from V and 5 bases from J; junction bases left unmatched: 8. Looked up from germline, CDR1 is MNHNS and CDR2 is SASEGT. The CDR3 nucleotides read TGTGCCAGCAGTGAAGGTACAGGGACAGGGAGTGAGACCCAGTACTTC. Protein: CASSEGTGTGSETQYF.